The 18 T cell receptor beta chains in this list originate from one sample, sequenced in a study of blood T cell repertoires in COVID-19. Libraries were prepared by immunoSEQ multiplex PCR; TCRdb keeps only in-frame clonotypes and omits some of them. Of roughly 220,000 clones listed, 86% are singletons. The sample taken for sequencing was peripheral blood. The receptors come from an elderly man with acute or convalescent COVID-19.

The CDR3 spells CASHSRRNEQFF. The CDR3 DNA reads as TGTGCCAGCCACAGCCGCCGAAATGAGCAGTTCTTC. The chain uses TRBV6-6 and TRBJ2-1; no clear D. Germline V gene data show CDR1 as MNHNY and CDR2 as SVGAGI (reference sequence). CDR3 length: 12 residues. V lost 8 bases and J 7 bases, leaving 12 bases between the germline ends.

The CDR3 bases are TGTGCCAGTTCCAGGGTGAACACCGGGGAGCTGTTTTTT. This gives the protein CASSRVNTGELFF. The chain employs TRBV19 and TRBJ2-2; D perhaps matches TRBD1 (5 bases). V was pared by 8 bases and J by 1 base, with 8 bases between. The V gene's germline CDR1 is LNHDA and CDR2 SQIVND (reference sequence). The CDR3 has 13 amino acids.

V is TRBV5-1 and J is TRBJ2-3; 12 bases line up with TRBD2. The CDR3 runs to 17 residues. The V and J ends lost 3 bases and 0 bases, in that order; junction bases with no gene match: 5. Germline CDR1 is SGHRS and CDR2 is YFSETQ. In nucleotides, the CDR3 is TGCGCCAGCAGCTACGGGACTAGCGGGCCGAGCACAGATACGCAGTATTTT. This encodes CASSYGTSGPSTDTQYF.

V and J are TRBV5-6 and TRBJ2-3; TRBD1 might be the D (5 bases). The CDR3 covers 15 residues. Germline CDR1 and CDR2: SGHDT and YYEEEE. Trimming removed 1 base at V and 6 bases at J, with 15 bases between. Here the CDR3 reads CASSLWGQLYDTQYF. DNA of the CDR3: TGTGCCAGCAGCTTGTGGGGCCAGCTGTACGATACGCAGTATTTT.

V usage is TRBV5-6 and J usage is TRBJ2-2; possibly TRBD2 for D (5 bases). This CDR3 is built from 13 residues. Germline CDR1 is SGHDT and CDR2 is YYEEEE. V dropped 1 base and J dropped 8 bases, with 9 bases sitting between them. This CDR3 reads CASSLWTAGELFF. The CDR3, as DNA: TGTGCCAGCAGCTTGTGGACTGCTGGGGAGCTGTTTTTT.

This clone has more than one count but fewer than ten. J is TRBJ1-6 and V is TRBV3-1 (or the pseudogene TRBV3-2), with D possibly being TRBD1 (5 bases). CDR3 length equals 14 residues. V was pared by 1 base and J by 7 bases, with 8 bases between. Germline V gene data show CDR1 as LGHDT and CDR2 as YNNKEL (reference sequence). CDR3 residues: CASSQARQNSPLHF. The DNA of the CDR3 is TGTGCCAGCAGCCAAGCCCGACAGAATTCACCCCTCCACTTT.

The chain is built from TRBV4-1 and TRBJ2-1; D call uncertain. Trimming pared 4 bases from V and 9 bases from J, leaving 19 bases between. CDR3 size: 15 residues. Germline-derived CDR1 and CDR2 are MGHRA and YSYEKL. The CDR3 sequence: CASSLLLEPPSEQFF. The CDR3 DNA reads as TGCGCCAGCAGCCTCCTCCTTGAGCCCCCTTCTGAGCAGTTCTTC.

The chain has TRBV5-8 and TRBJ1-2; the D is unclear. Trimming took 0 bases from V and 2 from J, leaving 11 bases between them. The CDR3 runs 15 residues. Per germline, CDR1 SGHTS and CDR2 YDEGEE. CDR3 region: CASSLVHLMNYGYTF. The CDR3 DNA reads TGTGCCAGCAGCTTGGTACATCTCATGAACTATGGCTACACCTTC.

The rearrangement links TRBV24-1 to TRBJ1-2, with 7 nucleotides matching TRBD1. Looked up from germline, CDR1 is KGHDR and CDR2 is SFDVKD. Germline trimming cut 4 bases from V and 6 bases from J; bases unmatched to any gene: 10. This CDR3 comprises 15 residues. The CDR3 coding sequence is TGTGCCACCAGTGACCCAGTCCTGACAGGGAATGGCTACACCTTC. Encoded protein: CATSDPVLTGNGYTF.

This clone was seen just once. This chain uses TRBV7-2 with TRBJ2-5; no clear D. Germline CDR1 and CDR2: SGHTA and FQGNSA. The CDR3 is 13 residues long. V shed 1 base and J shed 2 bases, with 5 bases lying between them. In DNA, the CDR3 is TGTGCCAGCAGCTTAGGCAGACAAGAGACCCAGTACTTC. Its protein product is CASSLGRQETQYF.

This chain joins TRBV18 and TRBJ2-5, with D possibly TRBD2 on 6 matching bases. The germline CDR1 and CDR2 sequences are KGHSH and LQKENI. This CDR3 contains 14 residues. The V and J ends lost 2 bases and 2 bases respectively, with 9 bases between them. The CDR3 spells CASSPAGRQETQYF. The CDR3 DNA is TGTGCCAGCTCACCAGCGGGAAGGCAAGAGACCCAGTACTTC.

This clone was seen once. The V call is TRBV29-1, the J call TRBJ2-2, with 10 bases identical to TRBD2. Looked up from germline, CDR1 is SQVTM and CDR2 is ANQGSEA. The CDR3 extends over 15 amino acids. V gave up 4 bases and J gave up 6 bases; unmatched junction bases: 8. CDR3 nucleotides: TGCAGCGTTGTGCTAGCGGGAGAGGGCGCCGGGGAGCTGTTTTTT. It codes for CSVVLAGEGAGELFF.

The V and J genes are TRBV6-5 and TRBJ2-2, with TRBD2 matching over 11 bases. The CDR3 loop spans 15 amino acids. Germline loops: CDR1 MNHEY, CDR2 SVGAGI. The V segment lost 6 bases and the J segment 4 bases; nucleotides outside the gene matches: 4. CDR3 sequence: CASRGLADPTGELFF. The CDR3 DNA follows: TGTGCCAGCAGGGGACTAGCGGACCCCACCGGGGAGCTGTTTTTT.

As DNA, the CDR3 is TGCAGCGCCGTGCAGGGGTTAGACACTGAAGCTTTCTTT. Its translation: CSAVQGLDTEAFF. The rearrangement joins TRBV29-1 to TRBJ1-1; D perhaps matches TRBD1 (6 bases). V lost 7 bases and J lost 3, with 15 bases in between. CDR3 length equals 13 residues. Germline V gene data show CDR1 as SQVTM and CDR2 as ANQGSEA. The full variable domain, rest sourced from reference TRBV29-1 and TRBJ1-1, is SAVISQKPSRDICQRGTSLTIQCQVDSQVTMMFWYRQQPGQSLTLIATANQGSEATYESGFVIDKFPISRPNLTFSTLTVSNMSPEDSSIYLCSAVQGLDTEAFFGQGTRLTVV.

The chain links TRBV18 to TRBJ2-1; D is uncertain. V was pared by 1 base and J by 0 bases, with 10 bases between. CDR1 KGHSH and CDR2 LQKENI come from the germline V gene. The CDR3 length is 16 residues. CDR3 DNA sequence: TGTGCCAGCTCACCACGGCAGCGCAGCTCCTACAATGAGCAGTTCTTC. Translation gives CASSPRQRSSYNEQFF.

V is TRBV14 and J is TRBJ2-3, with no clear D. V shed 1 base and J shed 0 bases, with 5 bases lying between them. The CDR3 runs to 14 residues. Germline V gene data show CDR1 as SGHDN and CDR2 as FVKESK. The CDR3 region is CASSQAVSTDTQYF. The CDR3 DNA is TGTGCCAGCAGCCAAGCGGTGAGCACAGATACGCAGTATTTT.

The sample holds a few counts of this clone. The chain combines TRBV18 with TRBJ1-3; D is unresolved. The CDR3 runs to 17 residues. The germline CDR1 and CDR2 sequences are KGHSH and LQKENI. Trimming removed 0 bases at V and 0 bases at J, with 12 bases between. The CDR3 protein is CASSPPSGRSSGNTIYF. The CDR3 DNA sequence: TGTGCCAGCTCACCACCGTCGGGTCGAAGCTCTGGAAACACCATATATTTT.

The chain links TRBV7-9 to TRBJ1-6, with 7 bases lining up with TRBD1. Losses at the gene ends were 0 bases for V and 9 bases for J; bases not matched to a gene: 11. Germline V gene sequence: CDR1 SEHNR, CDR2 FQNEAQ (reference sequence). The CDR3 is 17 residues long. The DNA for the CDR3 is TGTGCCAGCAGCTTAGCCAGGACAGGTGGAGTGAGTTCACCCCTCCACTTT. This codes for CASSLARTGGVSSPLHF.